The 27 T cell receptor beta chains in this list originate from one sample, sequenced in a study of beta chain features in type 1 diabetes. All of the isolated RNA was reverse transcribed, so expressed TCRB transcripts were sequenced. Method: immunoSEQ multiplex PCR; TCRdb's copy keeps in-frame clones and lacks some. The sample shows 350,000 to 400,000 clones, approximately 15% of them seen only once. The sequenced sample was naive CD4+ T cells from blood. These receptors all stem from a woman between 18 and 29 years old in good health.

This clone has only a few counts. The chain carries TRBV28 and TRBJ1-4, with 10 bases lining up with TRBD1. CDR3 length equals 14 residues. Trimming removed 10 bases from V and 5 bases from J; junction bases left unmatched: 7. Germline values: CDR1 MDHEN, CDR2 SYDVKM. The chain's CDR3 is CATETGGGNEKLFF. CDR3 nucleotide sequence: TGTGCCACAGAGACAGGGGGCGGGAATGAAAAACTGTTTTTT.

This clone was counted only a few times. This chain connects TRBV29-1 to TRBJ1-1, with 8 nucleotides matching TRBD1. CDR1 SQVTM and CDR2 ANQGSEA come from the germline V gene. The CDR3 sequence is 14 residues long. V gave up 6 bases and J gave up 1 base; unmatched junction bases: 7. The CDR3 spells CSVNRQGTNTEAFF. The CDR3 nucleotides are TGCAGCGTAAATAGACAGGGGACGAACACTGAAGCTTTCTTT.

The genes are TRBV29-1 and TRBJ1-5, with TRBD1 matching 11 bases. Unmatched junction bases numbered 5, after V lost 6 bases and J lost 4 bases. This CDR3 is built from 14 residues. Germline values: CDR1 SQVTM, CDR2 ANQGSEA. CDR3 in DNA: TGCAGCGTAACCGGGACAGGGGGGAATCAGCCCCAGCATTTT. Its translation is CSVTGTGGNQPQHF.

This clone was observed a few times. The V call is TRBV4-3, the J call TRBJ2-1; D gene uncertain. The CDR3 is 14 residues long. The germline V gene encodes CDR1 LGHNA and CDR2 YSLEER. V was shortened by 1 base and J by 6 bases, with 10 bases between the two germline ends. The CDR3, as DNA: TGCGCCAGCAGCCAAGTTTCCTCTCGCAATGAGCAGTTCTTC. It yields the protein CASSQVSSRNEQFF.

The sample holds a few counts of this clone. This chain connects TRBV7-2 to TRBJ2-2, with TRBD1 matching 9 bases. Trimming cost V 5 bases and J 6 bases; bases outside gene matches: 10. The germline CDR1 and CDR2 sequences are SGHTA and FQGNSA. The CDR3 spans 16 residues. DNA of the CDR3: TGTGCCAGCAGCCAAAATGGACAGGGGACCGCCGGGGAGCTGTTTTTT. Translated, it gives CASSQNGQGTAGELFF.

Concerning this clone: Other DNA sequences of this sample code for an identical CDR3. The chain employs TRBV20-1 and TRBJ2-7; D gene ambiguous. Germline-derived CDR1 and CDR2 are DFQATT and SNEGSKA (reference sequence). The CDR3 is 11 residues long. Trimming took 0 bases from V and 4 from J, leaving 4 bases between them. The chain's CDR3 is CSARDLYEQYF. DNA for the CDR3: TGCAGTGCTAGAGATCTTTACGAGCAGTACTTC.

The V gene is TRBV9, the J gene TRBJ2-7; weak D call: TRBD2 (6 bases). Germline CDR1 and CDR2: SGDLS and YYNGEE. The CDR3 consists of 14 residues. V was trimmed by 4 bases and J by 7 bases, leaving 18 bases between them. The CDR3 sequence: CASSLRDGGWEQYF. DNA for the CDR3: TGTGCCAGCAGCCTAAGAGACGGGGGTTGGGAGCAGTACTTC.

This clone was observed a few times. This chain uses TRBV5-1 with TRBJ2-7; D might be TRBD2 (6 bases). This CDR3 has 13 residues. V gave up 6 bases and J gave up 1 base, with 11 bases separating them. CDR1 and CDR2 (germline): SGHRS, YFSETQ. CDR3 region: CASNPGESYEQYF. For the CDR3, the DNA is TGCGCCAGCAACCCGGGGGAGTCCTACGAGCAGTACTTC.

The chain combines TRBV29-1 with TRBJ1-1, with 12 bases fitting TRBD1. The CDR3 runs 16 residues. V lost 4 bases to trimming and J lost 0 bases; unmatched junction nucleotides: 6. Germline assignment: CDR1 SQVTM and CDR2 ANQGSEA. CDR3 bases: TGCAGCGTTGGGGGGACAGGGGGCAAATTGAACACTGAAGCTTTCTTT. This gives the protein CSVGGTGGKLNTEAFF. The variable domain in full, completed from reference TRBV29-1 and TRBJ1-1, reads SAVISQKPSRDICQRGTSLTIQCQVDSQVTMMFWYRQQPGQSLTLIATANQGSEATYESGFVIDKFPISRPNLTFSTLTVSNMSPEDSSIYLCSVGGTGGKLNTEAFFGQGTRLTVV.

The genes are TRBV7-2 and TRBJ2-1; TRBD2 might be the D (5 bases). The CDR3 totals 15 residues. Germline V lookup: CDR1 SGHTA, CDR2 FQGNSA. V lost 0 bases, J lost 6 bases, and 12 bases lay in between. The CDR3, as DNA: TGTGCCAGCAGCTTAGCTCTAAGCGGCGTCAATGAGCAGTTCTTC. It encodes CASSLALSGVNEQFF.

The chain employs TRBV11-2 and TRBJ2-1, with no clear D. Germline V CDR1 and CDR2: SGHAT, FQNNGV. CDR3 length: 13 residues. Trimming took off 7 bases at V and 4 bases at J, with 11 bases between the two ends. CDR3 DNA sequence: TGTGCCAGCACCCTTGTCGGGTACAATGAGCAGTTCTTC. As protein: CASTLVGYNEQFF.

This clone was seen a few times. An end of the junction does not agree with germline; a read error may underlie this. As DNA, the CDR3 is TGCGCCAGCAGCGCTGCCTCTAGCGGGAGTTCCTCCGAGCAGTACTTC. This gives the protein CASSAASSGSSSEQYF. The chain links TRBV5-1 to TRBJ2-7; 10 positions agree with TRBD2. The germline gives CDR1 SGHRS, CDR2 YFSETQ. This CDR3 region has 16 residues.

CDR3 region: CASSSGTGRDYTF. CDR3 bases: TGTGCCAGCTCATCCGGGACAGGGCGCGACTACACCTTC. The V call is TRBV18, the J call TRBJ1-2, with 9 bases matching TRBD1. V trimming: 5 bases; J trimming: 10 bases; junction bases outside the gene matches: 8. CDR1 and CDR2 (germline): KGHSH, LQKENI. This CDR3 region has 13 residues.

This clone was found a few times. CDR3 in amino acids: CASSSLDEQFF. CDR3 bases: TGTGCCAGCAGCTCCCTTGATGAGCAGTTCTTC. The rearrangement joins TRBV7-9 to TRBJ2-1; no clear D. V was shortened by 4 bases and J by 8 bases, with 6 bases between the two germline ends. The CDR3 consists of 11 residues. The germline CDR1 and CDR2 sequences are SEHNR and FQNEAQ (reference sequence).

The rearrangement joins TRBV5-4 to TRBJ1-4, with TRBD1 matching 8 bases. Looked up from germline, CDR1 is SGHNT and CDR2 is YYREEE (reference sequence). V gave up 3 bases and J gave up 8 bases; unmatched junction bases: 6. There are 14 residues in the CDR3. CDR3 amino acids: CASSSQGAGEKLFF. In nucleotides, the CDR3 is TGTGCCAGCAGCTCGCAGGGGGCTGGGGAAAAACTGTTTTTT.

The chain joins TRBV28 to TRBJ1-1, with D unresolved. The V gene's germline CDR1 is MDHEN and CDR2 SYDVKM. This CDR3 spans 13 amino acids. The V and J ends lost 5 bases and 2 bases respectively, with 9 bases between them. CDR3: CASSALRNTEAFF. The CDR3 DNA is TGTGCCAGCAGTGCCCTGAGAAACACTGAAGCTTTCTTT.

The table lists this clone with a few counts. V is TRBV4-3 and J is TRBJ2-1; 9 bases match TRBD2. In germline, CDR1 is LGHNA, CDR2 YSLEER. The CDR3 spans 18 residues. The J segment lost 7 bases and the V segment lost 0 bases, leaving 13 bases of the junction unmatched. In DNA form, the CDR3 reads TGCGCCAGCAGCCAAGAAAGCCTAGCGGGATCTTGGGGGAATGAGCAGTTCTTC. Amino acids: CASSQESLAGSWGNEQFF.

This clone was seen only a few times. The gene calls are TRBV6-5 and TRBJ2-3; TRBD2 matches 9 bases. This CDR3 spans 15 amino acids. The J segment lost 1 base and the V segment lost 6 bases, leaving 5 bases of the junction unmatched. Germline values: CDR1 MNHEY, CDR2 SVGAGI. CDR3 coding DNA: TGTGCCAGCAGACCTAGCGGGAAACGCACAGATACGCAGTATTTT. This gives the protein CASRPSGKRTDTQYF.

V is TRBV5-4 and J is TRBJ2-7; 9 nucleotides align to TRBD2. V was clipped by 5 bases and J by 3 bases; unmatched bases: 9. Germline values: CDR1 SGHNT, CDR2 YYREEE (reference sequence). The length of the CDR3 is 15 residues. CDR3 nucleotide sequence: TGTGCCAGCAGTTTTGGGCTAGCGGGATTCTACGAGCAGTACTTC. Translated, it gives CASSFGLAGFYEQYF.

The chain carries TRBV4-2 and TRBJ2-7; D perhaps matches TRBD2 (6 bases). The CDR3 has 13 amino acids. The V gene lost 4 bases and the J gene lost 6 bases, with 13 bases spanning the gap. CDR1 is LGHNA, CDR2 YNFKEQ, per germline. The CDR3 here is CASSRQDSGEQYF. In nucleotides, the CDR3 is TGTGCCAGCAGCCGCCAGGATAGCGGCGAGCAGTACTTC.

This clone has more than one count but fewer than ten. The V and J genes are TRBV25-1 and TRBJ2-3; D is possibly TRBD2 (5 bases). CDR3 length: 13 amino acids. CDR1 is MGHDK and CDR2 is SYGVNS in the germline V gene. Trimming removed 4 bases at V and 2 bases at J, with 7 bases between. CDR3 nucleotide sequence: TGTGCCAGCAGTGCAGCGGTCACAGATACGCAGTATTTT. It specifies CASSAAVTDTQYF.

This clone was detected only a few times. The rearrangement uses TRBV7-6 and TRBJ2-5, with 7 bases identical to TRBD2. Trimming removed 6 bases from V and 7 bases from J; junction bases left unmatched: 14. This CDR3 is built from 15 residues. Germline lookup yields CDR1 SGHVS and CDR2 FNYEAQ. The CDR3 loop is CASSSSGIIAGTQYF. Written as DNA, the CDR3 is TGTGCCAGCAGTTCGAGCGGGATAATCGCGGGGACCCAGTACTTC.

Only a few counts were recorded for this clone. V usage is TRBV2 and J usage is TRBJ1-1; no clear D gene. There are 12 residues in the CDR3. Trimming took 3 bases from V and 9 from J, leaving 11 bases between them. Germline CDR1 SNHLY, CDR2 FYNNEI. This CDR3 reads CASSDGGVQAFF. The CDR3 coding sequence is TGTGCCAGCAGTGACGGAGGAGTCCAAGCTTTCTTT. The complete variable domain, with remaining parts taken from reference TRBV2 and TRBJ1-1, reads EPEVTQTPSHQVTQMGQEVILRCVPISNHLYFYWYRQILGQKVEFLVSFYNNEISEKSEIFDDQFSVERPDGSNFTLKIRSTKLEDSAMYFCASSDGGVQAFFGQGTRLTVV.

The chain recombines TRBV30 with TRBJ2-3; D might be TRBD2 (6 bases). V was clipped by 8 bases and J by 4 bases, with 16 bases between them. The CDR3 is made up of 13 amino acids. Looked up from germline, CDR1 is GTSNPN and CDR2 is SVGIG (reference sequence). Here the CDR3 DNA reads TGTGCCGCCAGCGGCGGGAACGCAGATACGCAGTATTTT. Its translation: CAASGGNADTQYF. The full variable domain, completed using reference TRBV30 and TRBJ2-3, is SQTIHQWPATLVQPVGSPLSLECTVEGTSNPNLYWYRQAAGRGLQLLFYSVGIGQISSEVPQNLSASRPQDRQFILSSKKLLLSDSGFYLCAASGGNADTQYFGPGTRLTVL.

This clone was seen a handful of times. V is TRBV25-1 and J is TRBJ2-7; D not certain. The germline V gene has CDR1 MGHDK and CDR2 SYGVNS. The V end was cut by 8 bases, the J end by 2 bases, with 10 bases between. There are 12 residues in the CDR3. The DNA of the CDR3 is TGTGCCAGCCGTACAGATACCTACGAGCAGTACTTC. This encodes CASRTDTYEQYF.

There are a few counts of this clone. The chain links TRBV30 to TRBJ2-1; a possible D gene is TRBD1 (6 bases). V was clipped by 2 bases and J by 0 bases, with 8 bases between them. Germline V gene sequence: CDR1 GTSNPN, CDR2 SVGIG (reference sequence). The CDR3 totals 14 residues. The DNA of the CDR3 is TGTGCCTGGAGTAAGGGGGTCTCCTACAATGAGCAGTTCTTC. It encodes CAWSKGVSYNEQFF.

The V call is TRBV5-6, the J call TRBJ2-7; maybe TRBD1 (5 bases). The CDR3 contains 13 residues. Germline CDR1 is SGHDT and CDR2 is YYEEEE. V was trimmed by 4 bases and J by 1 base, leaving 9 bases between them. The CDR3 nucleotides are TGTGCCAGCAGCATCGACAGATCCTACGAGCAGTACTTC. It is translated as CASSIDRSYEQYF.